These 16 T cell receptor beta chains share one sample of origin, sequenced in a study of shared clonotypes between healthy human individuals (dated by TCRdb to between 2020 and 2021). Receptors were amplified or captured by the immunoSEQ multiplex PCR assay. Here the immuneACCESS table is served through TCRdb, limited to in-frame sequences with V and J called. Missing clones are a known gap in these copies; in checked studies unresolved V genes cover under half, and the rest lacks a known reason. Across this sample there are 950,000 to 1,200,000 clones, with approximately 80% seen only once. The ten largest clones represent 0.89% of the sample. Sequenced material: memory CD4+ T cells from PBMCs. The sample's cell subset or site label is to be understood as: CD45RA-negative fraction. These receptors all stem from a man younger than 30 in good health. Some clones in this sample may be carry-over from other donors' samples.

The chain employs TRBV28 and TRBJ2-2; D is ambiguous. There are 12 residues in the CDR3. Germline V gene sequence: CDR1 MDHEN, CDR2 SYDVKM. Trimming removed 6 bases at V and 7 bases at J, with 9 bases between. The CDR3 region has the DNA TGTGCCAGCAGCGAGAAGATCGGGGAGCTGTTTTTT. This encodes CASSEKIGELFF.

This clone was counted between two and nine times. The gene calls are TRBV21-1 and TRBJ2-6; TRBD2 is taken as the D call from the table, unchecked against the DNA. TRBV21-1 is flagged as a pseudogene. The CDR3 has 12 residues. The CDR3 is CASSVKANVLTF. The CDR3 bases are TGTGCCAGCAGCGTTAAAGCCAACGTCCTGACTTTC.

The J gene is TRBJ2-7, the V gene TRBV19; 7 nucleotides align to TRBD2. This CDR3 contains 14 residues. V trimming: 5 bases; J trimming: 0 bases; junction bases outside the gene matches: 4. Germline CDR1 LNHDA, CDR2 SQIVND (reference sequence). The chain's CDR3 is CASSRGGSSYEQYF. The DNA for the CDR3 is TGTGCCAGTAGTCGCGGCGGGAGCTCCTACGAGCAGTACTTC.

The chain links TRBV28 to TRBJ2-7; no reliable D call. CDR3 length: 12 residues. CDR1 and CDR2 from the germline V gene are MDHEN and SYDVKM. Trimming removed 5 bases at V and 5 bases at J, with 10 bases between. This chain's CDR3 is CASSPRIHEQYF. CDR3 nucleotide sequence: TGTGCCAGCAGTCCGAGAATCCACGAGCAGTACTTC.

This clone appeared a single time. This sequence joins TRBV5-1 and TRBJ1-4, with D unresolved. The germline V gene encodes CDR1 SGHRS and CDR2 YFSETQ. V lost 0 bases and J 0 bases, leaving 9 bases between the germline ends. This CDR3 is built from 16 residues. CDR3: CASSLGGSATNEKLFF. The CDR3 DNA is TGCGCCAGCAGCTTGGGGGGATCGGCAACTAATGAAAAACTGTTTTTT.

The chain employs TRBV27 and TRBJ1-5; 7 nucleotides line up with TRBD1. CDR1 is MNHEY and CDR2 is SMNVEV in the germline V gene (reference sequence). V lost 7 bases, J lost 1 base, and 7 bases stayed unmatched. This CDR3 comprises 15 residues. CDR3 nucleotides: TGTGCCAGCAACCCGCGGGGACAGAGCAATCAGCCCCAGCATTTT. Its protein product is CASNPRGQSNQPQHF.

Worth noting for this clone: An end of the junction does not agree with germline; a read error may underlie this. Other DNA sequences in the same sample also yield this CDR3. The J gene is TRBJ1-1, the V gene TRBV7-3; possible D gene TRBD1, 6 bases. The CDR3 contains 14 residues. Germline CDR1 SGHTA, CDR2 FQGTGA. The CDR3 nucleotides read TGTGCCAGCAGCCTAACAGGGCCTAACACTGAAGCTTTCTTT. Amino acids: CASSLTGPNTEAFF.

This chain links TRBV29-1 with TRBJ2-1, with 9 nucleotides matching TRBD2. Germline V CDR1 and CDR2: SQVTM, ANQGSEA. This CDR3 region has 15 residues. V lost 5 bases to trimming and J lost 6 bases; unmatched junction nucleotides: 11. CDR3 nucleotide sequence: TGCAGCGTTCAAGGGGCGAGCGGGGGGTCCAATGAGCAGTTCTTC. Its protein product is CSVQGASGGSNEQFF.

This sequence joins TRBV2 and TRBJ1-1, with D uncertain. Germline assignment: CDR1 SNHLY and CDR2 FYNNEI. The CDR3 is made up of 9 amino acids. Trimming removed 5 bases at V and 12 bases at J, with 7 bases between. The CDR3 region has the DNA TGTGCCAGCAGTAAAGGGACTTTCTTT. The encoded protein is CASSKGTFF.

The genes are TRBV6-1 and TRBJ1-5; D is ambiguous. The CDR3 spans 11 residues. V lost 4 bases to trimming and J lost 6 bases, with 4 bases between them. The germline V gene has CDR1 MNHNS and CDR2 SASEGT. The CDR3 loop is CASSVSQPQHF. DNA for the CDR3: TGTGCCAGCAGTGTAAGTCAGCCCCAGCATTTT.

The CDR3 loop reads CASATSLPQDEQFF. The CDR3 DNA is TGTGCCAGCGCCACTAGCCTCCCCCAGGATGAGCAGTTCTTC. The chain carries TRBV11-2 and TRBJ2-1; TRBD2 might be the D (6 bases). Germline V gene data show CDR1 as SGHAT and CDR2 as FQNNGV. This CDR3 is 14 amino acids long. V lost 8 bases and J 8 bases, leaving 19 bases between the germline ends.

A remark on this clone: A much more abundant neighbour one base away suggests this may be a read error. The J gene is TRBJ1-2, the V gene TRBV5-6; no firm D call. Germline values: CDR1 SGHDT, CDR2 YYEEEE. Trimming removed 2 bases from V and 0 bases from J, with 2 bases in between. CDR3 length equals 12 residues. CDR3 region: CASSFSNYGYTF. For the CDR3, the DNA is TGTGCCAGCAGCTTCTCTAACTATGGCTACACCTTC.

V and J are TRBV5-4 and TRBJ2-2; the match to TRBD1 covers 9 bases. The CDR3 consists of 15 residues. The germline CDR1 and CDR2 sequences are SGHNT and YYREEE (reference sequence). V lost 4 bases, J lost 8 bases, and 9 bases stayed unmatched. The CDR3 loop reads CASSPGQGMSGELFF. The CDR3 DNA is TGTGCCAGCAGCCCTGGACAGGGGATGTCTGGGGAGCTGTTTTTT.

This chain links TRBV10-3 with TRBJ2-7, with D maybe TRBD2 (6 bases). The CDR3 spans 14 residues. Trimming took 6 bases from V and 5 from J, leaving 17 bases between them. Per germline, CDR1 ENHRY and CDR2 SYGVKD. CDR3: CAIRDTMGGDEQYF. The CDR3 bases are TGTGCCATCAGGGACACAATGGGGGGAGACGAGCAGTACTTC.

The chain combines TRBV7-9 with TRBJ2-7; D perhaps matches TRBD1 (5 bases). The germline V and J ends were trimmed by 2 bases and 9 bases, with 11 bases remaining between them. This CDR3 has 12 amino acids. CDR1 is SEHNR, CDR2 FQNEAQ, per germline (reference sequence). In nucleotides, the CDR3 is TGTGCCAGCAGCTTAAGGGGAACAGGGCAGTACTTC. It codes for CASSLRGTGQYF.

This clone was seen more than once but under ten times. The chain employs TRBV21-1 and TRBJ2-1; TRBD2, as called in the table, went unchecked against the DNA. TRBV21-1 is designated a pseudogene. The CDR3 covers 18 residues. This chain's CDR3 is CASISNSDSTSSYNEQFF. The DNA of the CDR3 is TGTGCCAGCATCTCCAACTCGGACTCGACTAGCTCCTACAATGAGCAGTTCTTC.